The T cell receptor beta chain under discussion was sequenced for a study of control samples from healthy donors and cancer patients. This clone was counted once. Germline assignment: CDR1 GTSNPN and CDR2 SVGIG (reference sequence). The J segment lost 0 bases and the V segment lost 5 bases, leaving 3 bases of the junction unmatched. This CDR3 has 15 residues. This table comes from immunoSEQ multiplex PCR, and its TCRdb copy is limited to in-frame clones, with some not included. Of 77,000 or so clones detected, 91% appear once; the ten largest clones hold around 14%. This clonotype was sampled from a man under 40 in good health. The source material was blood. The chain is built from TRBV30 and TRBJ2-6, with 8 positions matching TRBD1. The CDR3 DNA sequence: TGTGCCTGGGGGACAGGTTCCTCTGGGGCCAACGTCCTGACTTTC. Its protein product is CAWGTGSSGANVLTF.